This T cell receptor beta chain came from a study of cytomegalovirus exposure and HLA in healthy donors. The CDR3 loop spans 16 amino acids. Germline V gene lookup returns CDR1 SGHNT and CDR2 YYREEE (reference sequence). Trimming cost V 6 bases and J 5 bases, with 21 bases left between them. Worth noting for this clone: As yet, its antigen is unknown.

Study conclusions and caveats: Follow-up analysis later connected one missense variant in DCLRE1C with trimming of TCR beta V- and J-genes. Common viral pathogens seemed to be connected with several of the most significant clusters, according to a later analysis. Later work found most CMV-associated TCR beta chains apparently HLA-restricted. Overall, around 150 TCR beta chains were annotated as cytomegalovirus-associated.

A multiplex PCR was run with 60 Vbeta primers and 13 Jbeta primers. This table comes from immunoSEQ multiplex PCR, and its TCRdb copy is limited to in-frame clones, with some not included. The table includes fewer than 250,000 clones, 79% detected once. Sequenced sample: PBMCs. This receptor was obtained from a woman in her late teens or twenties in good health and CMV-seronegative. The chain recombines TRBV5-4 with TRBJ2-1; the D gene is possibly TRBD2 (7 bases). The CDR3 region has the DNA TGTGCCAGCACCCCCACCGGGGGGCTAAGGGACAATGAGCAGTTCTTC. Residues: CASTPTGGLRDNEQFF.